The clone carrying this TCR beta chain was seen only a few times. Its antigen is as yet unknown. Germline assignment: CDR1 SGHKS and CDR2 YYEKEE (reference sequence). Trimming stripped 3 bases from V and 6 bases from J, with 16 bases between. This CDR3 contains 15 residues. TCRdb used MiXCR to reprocess the RT-PCR reads, holding one entry per CDR3 protein. This sample carries fewer than 600,000 distinct CDR3 sequences, roughly 7.6% of them seen once, and the ten largest clones take around 12%. These data are taken from a study of response to subunit inactivated influenza vaccine. Study results and limitations: Each seasonal flu vaccination may recruit only limited new T cells, authors suggested.

The sequencing here drew on PBMCs from blood, taken around 25 months after vaccination. V gene TRBV5-5 combines with J gene TRBJ1-5, with a possible D match to TRBD1 (6 bases). This sequence originates from a man aged 45 to 70 who received an inactivated influenza vaccine. This CDR3 reads CASSWGGGRGQPQHF. The CDR3 region has the DNA TGTGCCAGCAGCTGGGGCGGGGGGCGAGGTCAGCCCCAGCATTTT.